These 18 T cell receptor beta chains were sequenced from one sample in a study of blood T cell repertoires in COVID-19. Repertoires were generated with immunoSEQ multiplex PCR, while TCRdb's copy carries only in-frame clones and drops some. Of tens of thousands of clones in the sample, roughly 79% are singletons; the top ten hold roughly a third. The sample comprised peripheral blood. These receptors were collected from a woman aged 80 or over with acute or convalescent COVID-19.

This clone was observed a handful of times. This chain uses TRBV7-2 with TRBJ2-1; tentatively, D is TRBD2 (6 bases). Germline CDR1 reads SGHTA; CDR2 reads FQGNSA. Trimming shortened V by 3 bases and J by 5 bases, and 11 bases separated the two germline ends. This CDR3 has 14 amino acids. For the CDR3, the DNA is TGTGCCAGCAGCTTCGGGACTCAAAACAATGAGCAGTTCTTC. Residues: CASSFGTQNNEQFF.

This clone turned up a few times. This sequence joins TRBV7-9 and TRBJ2-1; D ambiguous. The CDR3 spans 13 residues. Germline V gene lookup returns CDR1 SEHNR and CDR2 FQNEAQ (reference sequence). V lost 3 bases and J 8 bases, leaving 11 bases between the germline ends. CDR3 sequence reads: CASSFITAHEQFF. CDR3 bases: TGTGCCAGCAGCTTTATTACAGCACATGAGCAGTTCTTC.

V gene TRBV6-2 or TRBV6-3 combines with J gene TRBJ1-5; tentative D call: TRBD1 (6 bases). Germline V CDR1 and CDR2: MNHEY, SVGEGT. Trimming stripped 5 bases from V and 7 bases from J, with 15 bases between. CDR3 length equals 14 residues. The CDR3 region is CASSITGMGQPQHF. The CDR3 nucleotides read TGTGCCAGCAGTATCACAGGGATGGGCCAGCCCCAGCATTTT.

The gene calls are TRBV3-1 (or the pseudogene TRBV3-2) and TRBJ1-3; a possible D gene is TRBD1 (5 bases). Trimming removed 4 bases from V and 6 bases from J, with 10 bases in between. The CDR3 is made up of 13 amino acids. The germline gives CDR1 LGHDT, CDR2 YNNKEL (reference sequence). The CDR3 protein is CASSLGHLNTIYF. In DNA form, the CDR3 reads TGTGCCAGCAGCCTGGGGCACTTAAACACCATATATTTT.

The chain recombines TRBV9 with TRBJ1-1, with a tentative D call TRBD1 (6 bases). CDR3 length: 15 residues. Germline loops: CDR1 SGDLS, CDR2 YYNGEE. V was trimmed by 2 bases and J by 0 bases, leaving 11 bases between them. CDR3: CASSVSGTMNTEAFF. DNA of the CDR3: TGTGCCAGCAGCGTCAGCGGGACAATGAACACTGAAGCTTTCTTT.

J is TRBJ2-2 and V is TRBV19; no reliable D call. The CDR3 is 18 amino acids. The germline CDR1 and CDR2 sequences are LNHDA and SQIVND (reference sequence). Trimming removed 7 bases from V and 0 bases from J, with 21 bases in between. The CDR3 DNA sequence: TGTGCCAGTACCTCAAATTTCCAGCGCGCCGCGAACACCGGGGAGCTGTTTTTT. As protein: CASTSNFQRAANTGELFF.

CDR3 in DNA: TGTGCCAGCAGGCGGACAGGGGGCACTGAAGCTTTCTTT. This gives the protein CASRRTGGTEAFF. The chain has TRBV11-2 and TRBJ1-1; 10 bases fit TRBD1. This CDR3 is built from 13 residues. J gave up 4 bases and V 6 bases, and 2 bases lay outside the gene matches. CDR1 SGHAT and CDR2 FQNNGV come from the germline V gene.

V gene TRBV5-1 combines with J gene TRBJ2-3; the match to TRBD2 covers 14 bases. Trimming cost V 7 bases and J 9 bases; bases outside gene matches: 19. This CDR3 is 18 amino acids long. From germline, CDR1 is SGHRS and CDR2 YFSETQ. The CDR3 spells CASSRGTGTSGREGTQYF. The CDR3 coding sequence is TGCGCCAGCTCGCGAGGAACCGGGACTAGCGGGAGAGAAGGCACGCAGTATTTT. Supplemented by reference TRBV5-1 and TRBJ2-3, the full variable domain reads KAGVTQTPRYLIKTRGQQVTLSCSPISGHRSVSWYQQTPGQGLQFLFEYFSETQRNKGNFPGRFSGRQFSNSRSEMNVSTLELGDSALYLCASSRGTGTSGREGTQYFGPGTRLTVL.

In this sample, this clone turned up a few times. The rearrangement joins TRBV10-1 to TRBJ2-7; TRBD1 matches 7 bases. The CDR3 length is 13 residues. V lost 3 bases, J lost 3 bases, and 2 bases stayed unmatched. The germline gives CDR1 WNHNN, CDR2 SYGVQD (reference sequence). CDR3: CASSDTGDYEQYF. The CDR3 DNA sequence: TGCGCCAGCAGTGACACAGGGGACTACGAGCAGTACTTC.

The chain combines TRBV3-1 (or the pseudogene TRBV3-2) with TRBJ2-1; D may be TRBD2 (5 bases). Germline-derived CDR1 and CDR2 are LGHDT and YNNKEL (reference sequence). Trimming shortened V by 3 bases and J by 6 bases, and 12 bases separated the two germline ends. The CDR3 is 14 amino acids. The CDR3 region has the DNA TGTGCCAGCAGCCAGGGAGCTTCGGGCAATGAGCAGTTCTTC. This gives the protein CASSQGASGNEQFF.

In its sample, this clone was seen once. The genes are TRBV14 and TRBJ2-2; perhaps TRBD2 as D (6 bases). Germline V gives CDR1 SGHDN, CDR2 FVKESK. The CDR3 covers 15 residues. Trimming removed 1 base from V and 14 bases from J, with 20 bases in between. The CDR3 protein is CASSQVQGGIGQLFF. CDR3 coding DNA: TGTGCCAGCAGCCAAGTCCAGGGAGGAATAGGGCAACTGTTTTTT.

The chain is built from TRBV18 and TRBJ1-1; 8 positions agree with TRBD1. V trimming: 6 bases; J trimming: 4 bases; junction bases outside the gene matches: 10. CDR1 KGHSH and CDR2 LQKENI come from the germline V gene. This CDR3 comprises 15 residues. The CDR3 DNA is TGTGCCAGCTCTCCAGAAACAGGGGGAGGCACTGAAGCTTTCTTT. Translating it yields CASSPETGGGTEAFF.

The rearrangement links TRBV27 to TRBJ2-7; no clear D gene. Germline V gene lookup returns CDR1 MNHEY and CDR2 SMNVEV (reference sequence). This CDR3 has 13 amino acids. V was trimmed by 1 base and J by 3 bases, leaving 7 bases between them. The CDR3 sequence is CASSLFSHYEQYF. The DNA for the CDR3 is TGTGCCAGCAGTTTATTTAGTCACTACGAGCAGTACTTC.

The sample holds a few counts of this clone. The genes are TRBV29-1 and TRBJ2-3, with TRBD2 matching 7 bases. Germline loops: CDR1 SQVTM, CDR2 ANQGSEA. J gave up 0 bases and V 4 bases, and 1 base lay outside the gene matches. The CDR3 contains 13 residues. The CDR3 bases are TGCAGCGTTGCTAGCGGCAGCACAGATACGCAGTATTTT. This translates into CSVASGSTDTQYF.

The table lists this clone with a few counts. The V call is TRBV5-8, the J call TRBJ2-1; TRBD2 agrees at 8 bases. The germline CDR1 and CDR2 sequences are SGHTS and YDEGEE. V trimming: 2 bases; J trimming: 0 bases; junction bases outside the gene matches: 10. CDR3 size: 18 residues. CDR3 nucleotide sequence: TGTGCCAGCAGCTTCCTTGGGGGGAGCGGGAGCTCCTACAATGAGCAGTTCTTC. Residues: CASSFLGGSGSSYNEQFF.

A few counts support this clone. V and J are TRBV5-6 and TRBJ1-1; TRBD1 matches at 7 bases. Germline trimming cut 0 bases from V and 10 bases from J; bases unmatched to any gene: 9. CDR3 size: 14 residues. Germline lookup yields CDR1 SGHDT and CDR2 YYEEEE. The CDR3 nucleotides read TGTGCCAGCAGCTTGGTAGCAGGGGGAATGGTAGCTTTCTTT. Encoded protein: CASSLVAGGMVAFF. The variable domain in full, with the rest retrieved from reference TRBV5-6 and TRBJ1-1, is DAGVTQSPTHLIKTRGQQVTLRCSPKSGHDTVSWYQQALGQGPQFIFQYYEEEERQRGNFPDRFSGHQFPNYSSELNVNALLLGDSALYLCASSLVAGGMVAFFGQGTRLTVV.

The J gene is TRBJ2-5, the V gene TRBV30, with TRBD1 identical over 9 bases. Germline lookup yields CDR1 GTSNPN and CDR2 SVGIG (reference sequence). This CDR3 comprises 12 residues. The junction had 4 bases not matched to a gene; V was cut back by 5 bases and J by 6 bases. CDR3 protein: CAWSGQGQTQYF. CDR3 DNA: TGTGCCTGGTCGGGACAGGGACAGACCCAGTACTTC. Combining the CDR3 with reference TRBV30 and TRBJ2-5 gives the whole variable domain SQTIHQWPATLVQPVGSPLSLECTVEGTSNPNLYWYRQAAGRGLQLLFYSVGIGQISSEVPQNLSASRPQDRQFILSSKKLLLSDSGFYLCAWSGQGQTQYFGPGTRLLVL.

J is TRBJ1-2 and V is TRBV12-3 or TRBV12-4; a weak D match, TRBD1 (6 bases). V dropped 3 bases and J dropped 5 bases, with 10 bases sitting between them. This CDR3 has 13 residues. CDR3 in amino acids: CASSFAGVYGYTF. The CDR3 DNA reads as TGTGCCAGCAGTTTTGCAGGGGTGTATGGCTACACCTTC.